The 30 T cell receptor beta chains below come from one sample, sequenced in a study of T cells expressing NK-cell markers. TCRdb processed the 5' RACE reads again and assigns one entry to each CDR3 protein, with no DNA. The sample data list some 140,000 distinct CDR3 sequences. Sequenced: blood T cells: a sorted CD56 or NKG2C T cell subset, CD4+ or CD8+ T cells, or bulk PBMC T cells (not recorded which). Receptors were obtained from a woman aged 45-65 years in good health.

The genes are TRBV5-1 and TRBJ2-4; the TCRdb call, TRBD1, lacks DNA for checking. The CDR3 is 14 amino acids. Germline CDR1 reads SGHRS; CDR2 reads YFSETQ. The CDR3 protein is CASSIGQGQNIQYF.

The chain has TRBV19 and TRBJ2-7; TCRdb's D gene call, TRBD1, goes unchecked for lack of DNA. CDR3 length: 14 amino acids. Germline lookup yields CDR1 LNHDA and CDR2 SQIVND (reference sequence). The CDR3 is CASSSGQRSYEQYF.

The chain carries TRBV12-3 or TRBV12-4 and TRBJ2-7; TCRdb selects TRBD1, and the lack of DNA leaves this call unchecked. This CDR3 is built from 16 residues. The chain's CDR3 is CASSFGPAGGFYEQYF.

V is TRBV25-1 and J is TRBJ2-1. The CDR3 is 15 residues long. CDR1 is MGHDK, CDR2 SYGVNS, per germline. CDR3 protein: CASSEGPDSYNEQFF. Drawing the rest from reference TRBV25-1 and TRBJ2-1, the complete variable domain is EADIYQTPRYLVIGTGKKITLECSQTMGHDKMYWYQQDPGMELHLIHYSYGVNSTEKGDLSSESTVSRIRTEHFPLTLESARPSHTSQYLCASSEGPDSYNEQFFGPGTRLTVL.

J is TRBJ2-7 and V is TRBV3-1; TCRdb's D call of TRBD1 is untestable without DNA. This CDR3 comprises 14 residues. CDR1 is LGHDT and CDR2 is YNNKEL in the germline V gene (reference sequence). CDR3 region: CASSPRQGVDEQYF.

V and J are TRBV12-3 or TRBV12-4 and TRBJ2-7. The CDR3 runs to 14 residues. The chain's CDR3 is CASSLRLSPYEQYF.

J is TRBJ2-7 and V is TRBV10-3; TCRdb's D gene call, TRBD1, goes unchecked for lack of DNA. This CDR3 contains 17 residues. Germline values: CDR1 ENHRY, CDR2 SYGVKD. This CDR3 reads CAISDSPEGVNFYEQYF.

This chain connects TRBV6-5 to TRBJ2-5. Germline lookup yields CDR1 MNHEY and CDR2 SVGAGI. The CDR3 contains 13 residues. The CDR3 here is CASSYGGQETQYF.

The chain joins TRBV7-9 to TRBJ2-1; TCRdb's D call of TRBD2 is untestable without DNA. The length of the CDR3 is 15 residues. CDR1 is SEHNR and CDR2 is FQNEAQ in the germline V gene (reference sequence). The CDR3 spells CASSLWDYRSNEQFF.

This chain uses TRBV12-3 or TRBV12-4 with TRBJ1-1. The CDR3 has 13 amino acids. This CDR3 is CASSLVMNTEAFF.

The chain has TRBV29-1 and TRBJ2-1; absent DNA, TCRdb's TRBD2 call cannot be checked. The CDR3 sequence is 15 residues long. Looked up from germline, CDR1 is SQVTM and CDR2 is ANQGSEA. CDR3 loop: CSPGLAGVPYNEQFF.

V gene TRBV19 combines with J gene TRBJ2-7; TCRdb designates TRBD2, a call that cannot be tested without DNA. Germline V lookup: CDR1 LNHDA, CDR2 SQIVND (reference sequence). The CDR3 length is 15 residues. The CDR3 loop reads CASRVFAGGTYEQYF.

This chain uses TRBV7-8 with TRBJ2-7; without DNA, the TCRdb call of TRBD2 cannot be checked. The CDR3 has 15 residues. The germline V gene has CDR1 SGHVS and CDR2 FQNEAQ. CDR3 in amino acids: CASRSIAGGSYEQYF.

The CDR3 sequence is CAWFSLAGKNEQFF. This chain joins TRBV30 and TRBJ2-1; TCRdb's assignment of TRBD2 cannot be checked, as there is no DNA. The CDR3 spans 14 residues. The germline CDR1 and CDR2 sequences are GTSNPN and SVGIG (reference sequence).

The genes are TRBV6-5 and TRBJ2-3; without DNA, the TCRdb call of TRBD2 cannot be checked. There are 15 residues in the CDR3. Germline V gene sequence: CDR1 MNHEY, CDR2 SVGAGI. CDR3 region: CASSRLAGGSDTQYF.

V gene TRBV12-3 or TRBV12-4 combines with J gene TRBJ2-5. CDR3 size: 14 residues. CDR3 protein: CASKFLGLQETQYF.

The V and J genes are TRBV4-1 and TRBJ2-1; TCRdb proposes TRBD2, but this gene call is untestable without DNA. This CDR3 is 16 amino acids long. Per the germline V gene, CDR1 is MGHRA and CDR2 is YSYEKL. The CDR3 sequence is CASSLPSGSRDNEQFF.

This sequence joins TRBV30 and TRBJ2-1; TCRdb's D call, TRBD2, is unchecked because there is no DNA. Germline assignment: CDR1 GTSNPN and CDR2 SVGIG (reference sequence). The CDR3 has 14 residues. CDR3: CAWSQGLGDNEQFF.

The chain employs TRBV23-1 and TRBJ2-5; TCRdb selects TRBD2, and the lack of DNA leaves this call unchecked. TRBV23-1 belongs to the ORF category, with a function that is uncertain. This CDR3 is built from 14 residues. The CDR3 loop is CASRGLALQETQYF.

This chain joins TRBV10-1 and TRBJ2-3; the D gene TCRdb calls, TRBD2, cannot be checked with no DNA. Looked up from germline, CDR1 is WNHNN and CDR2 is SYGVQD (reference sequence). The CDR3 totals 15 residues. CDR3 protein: CASSTLAGAADTQYF.

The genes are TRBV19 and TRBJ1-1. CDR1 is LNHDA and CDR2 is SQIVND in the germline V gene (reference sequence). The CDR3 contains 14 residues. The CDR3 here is CASSIDLGDPEAFF.

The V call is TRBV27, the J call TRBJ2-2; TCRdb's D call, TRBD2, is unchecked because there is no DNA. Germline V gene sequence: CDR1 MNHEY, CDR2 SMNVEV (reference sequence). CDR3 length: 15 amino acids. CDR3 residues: CASSWAGAFAGELFF.

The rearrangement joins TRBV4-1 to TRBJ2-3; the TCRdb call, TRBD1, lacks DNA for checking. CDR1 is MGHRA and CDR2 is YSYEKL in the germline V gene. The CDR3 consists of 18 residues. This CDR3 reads CASSPPGTEHRKTDTQYF.

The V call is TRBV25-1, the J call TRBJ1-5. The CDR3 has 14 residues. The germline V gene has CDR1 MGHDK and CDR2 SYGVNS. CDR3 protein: CASSDAGADQPQHF.

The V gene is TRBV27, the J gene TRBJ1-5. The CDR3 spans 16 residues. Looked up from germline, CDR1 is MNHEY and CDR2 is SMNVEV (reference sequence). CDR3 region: CASSSSGWGLDQPQHF.

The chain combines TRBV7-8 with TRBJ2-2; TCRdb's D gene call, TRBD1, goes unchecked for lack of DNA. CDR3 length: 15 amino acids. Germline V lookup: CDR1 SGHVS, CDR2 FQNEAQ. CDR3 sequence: CASRIGTGGHGELFF.

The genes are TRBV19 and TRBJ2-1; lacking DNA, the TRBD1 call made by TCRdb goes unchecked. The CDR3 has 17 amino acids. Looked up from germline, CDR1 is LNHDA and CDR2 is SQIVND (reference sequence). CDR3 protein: CASSIQVLRGTYNEQFF.

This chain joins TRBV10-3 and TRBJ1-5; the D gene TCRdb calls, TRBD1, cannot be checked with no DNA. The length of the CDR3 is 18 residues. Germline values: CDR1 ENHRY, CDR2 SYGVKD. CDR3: CAISESTWGDSINQPQHF.

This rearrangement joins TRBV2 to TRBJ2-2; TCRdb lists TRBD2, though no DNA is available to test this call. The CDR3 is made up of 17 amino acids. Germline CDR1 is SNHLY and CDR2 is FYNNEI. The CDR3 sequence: CASSDGVAGGPTGELFF.

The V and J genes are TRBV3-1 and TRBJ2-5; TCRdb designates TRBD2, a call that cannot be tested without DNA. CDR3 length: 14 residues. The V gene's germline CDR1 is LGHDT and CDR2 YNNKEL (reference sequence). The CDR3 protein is CASSTLAGSGTQYF.